The 20 T cell receptor beta chains given below trace back to one sample, sequenced in a study of T cell responses to AZD1222 COVID-19 vaccine. Produced via immunoSEQ multiplex PCR; TCRdb's table is partial and in-frame only. The sample lists 100,000 to 150,000 clones, 85% to 90% seen once, with about 20% in the top ten. The source was peripheral blood, collected on day 0 of AZD1222 vaccination. Receptors originate from an adult in good health.

The chain joins TRBV6-2 or TRBV6-3 to TRBJ2-7; 8 bases fit TRBD1. Germline-derived CDR1 and CDR2 are MNHEY and SVGEGT. This CDR3 spans 15 amino acids. V trimming: 4 bases; J trimming: 0 bases; junction bases outside the gene matches: 5. CDR3 nucleotide sequence: TGTGCCAGCAGTTGGAACAGGGGGACCTCCTACGAGCAGTACTTC. As protein: CASSWNRGTSYEQYF.

This chain links TRBV30 with TRBJ1-4; D might be TRBD1 (5 bases). Germline values: CDR1 GTSNPN, CDR2 SVGIG (reference sequence). Trimming shortened V by 0 bases and J by 0 bases, and 11 bases separated the two germline ends. This CDR3 has 16 residues. As DNA, the CDR3 is TGTGCCTGGAGTGTTAAGGGGAGGGCAACTAATGAAAAACTGTTTTTT. This gives the protein CAWSVKGRATNEKLFF.

This clone was seen only once. This chain connects TRBV4-1 to TRBJ1-2; 7 bases agree with TRBD1. Unmatched junction bases numbered 1, after V lost 1 base and J lost 2 bases. The CDR3 extends over 14 amino acids. Germline values: CDR1 MGHRA, CDR2 YSYEKL. As DNA, the CDR3 is TGCGCCAGCAGCCAAGGGGGACAGAACTATGGCTACACCTTC. This sequence encodes CASSQGGQNYGYTF.

The J gene is TRBJ1-2, the V gene TRBV19, with D possibly matching TRBD1 (5 bases). Per germline, CDR1 LNHDA and CDR2 SQIVND (reference sequence). This CDR3 comprises 12 residues. The V gene lost 3 bases and the J gene lost 5 bases, with 7 bases spanning the gap. The CDR3 reads CASSIDRYGYTF. DNA of the CDR3: TGTGCCAGTAGTATTGACAGATATGGCTACACCTTC.

This rearrangement joins TRBV4-1 to TRBJ1-6, with 12 bases identical to TRBD1. The J segment lost 6 bases and the V segment lost 4 bases, leaving 7 bases of the junction unmatched. The germline gives CDR1 MGHRA, CDR2 YSYEKL. This CDR3 is built from 17 residues. The DNA of the CDR3 is TGCGCCAGCAGCCCCTCGGGACAGGGGGCGCGTAATTCACCCCTCCACTTT. Amino acids: CASSPSGQGARNSPLHF.

CDR3 nucleotide sequence: TGCAGCGGAGGGCCAGGGATTATGAACACTGAAGCTTTCTTT. It specifies CSGGPGIMNTEAFF. The V and J genes are TRBV29-1 and TRBJ1-1, with D tentatively TRBD1 (5 bases). This CDR3 is built from 14 residues. The germline V gene has CDR1 SQVTM and CDR2 ANQGSEA. With 7 bases removed from V and 0 bases from J, the gap between germline ends came to 15 bases.

This clone was seen only a few times. The V gene is TRBV20-1, the J gene TRBJ1-2; no clear D gene. The CDR3 is 11 residues long. Trimming removed 0 bases at V and 3 bases at J, with 2 bases between. Germline V gene sequence: CDR1 DFQATT, CDR2 SNEGSKA (reference sequence). CDR3 DNA sequence: TGCAGTGCTAGAGATTACTATGGCTACACCTTC. Protein product: CSARDYYGYTF.

The chain joins TRBV30 to TRBJ1-1; 7 bases are shared with TRBD1. CDR3 size: 13 residues. The V gene's germline CDR1 is GTSNPN and CDR2 SVGIG (reference sequence). The CDR3 bases are TGTGCAAATTTGGGACAGCAGAACACTGAAGCTTTCTTT. Protein sequence: CANLGQQNTEAFF.

The chain has TRBV9 and TRBJ2-3; 7 bases line up with TRBD1. The CDR3 totals 16 residues. CDR1 and CDR2 from the germline V gene are SGDLS and YYNGEE. The J segment lost 1 base and the V segment lost 1 base, leaving 6 bases of the junction unmatched. The CDR3 nucleotides read TGTGCCAGCAGCGTAAGGGCAGGGGGAGGCACAGATACGCAGTATTTT. Protein product: CASSVRAGGGTDTQYF.

The chain is built from TRBV3-1 (or the pseudogene TRBV3-2) and TRBJ2-7, with TRBD2 identical over 13 bases. This CDR3 spans 15 amino acids. Germline assignment: CDR1 LGHDT and CDR2 YNNKEL (reference sequence). V trimming: 1 base; J trimming: 7 bases; junction bases outside the gene matches: 4. CDR3 sequence: CASSQGLAGGGEQYF. CDR3 nucleotides: TGTGCCAGCAGCCAAGGACTAGCGGGGGGCGGTGAGCAGTACTTC.

A few counts support this clone. The chain links TRBV28 to TRBJ1-5; D is unclear. Germline V gives CDR1 MDHEN, CDR2 SYDVKM. Trimming shortened V by 4 bases and J by 4 bases, and 17 bases separated the two germline ends. The CDR3 is made up of 16 amino acids. CDR3 bases: TGTGCCAGCAGTTACCTGACATTAACCTTAAATCAGCCCCAGCATTTT. Translation: CASSYLTLTLNQPQHF.

The chain combines TRBV15 with TRBJ1-1; perhaps TRBD1 as D (6 bases). Germline V gives CDR1 LNHNV, CDR2 YYDKDF (reference sequence). This CDR3 region has 17 residues. Trimming pared 5 bases from V and 3 bases from J, leaving 22 bases between. CDR3 amino acids: CATSGRTVRSFDTEAFF. The CDR3 DNA reads as TGTGCCACCAGCGGAAGGACAGTCCGTTCCTTTGACACTGAAGCTTTCTTT.

This chain connects TRBV19 to TRBJ2-6, with D perhaps TRBD1 or TRBD2 (6 bases each). Between the trimmed V and J ends, which lost 0 bases and 3 bases, there was a span of 21 bases. The CDR3 totals 20 residues. In germline, CDR1 is LNHDA, CDR2 SQIVND (reference sequence). The CDR3 sequence is CASSIDPRGLGGVGANVLTF. DNA of the CDR3: TGTGCCAGTAGTATAGATCCACGGGGGCTCGGAGGAGTTGGGGCCAACGTCCTGACTTTC.

The chain links TRBV24-1 to TRBJ1-1; D is possibly TRBD1 (5 bases). The germline CDR1 and CDR2 sequences are KGHDR and SFDVKD. The V and J ends lost 2 bases and 3 bases respectively, with 6 bases between them. The CDR3 is made up of 13 amino acids. The CDR3 loop reads CATSDSGYTEAFF. The CDR3 DNA sequence: TGTGCCACCAGTGATTCAGGGTACACTGAAGCTTTCTTT.

The chain recombines TRBV5-1 with TRBJ1-3; TRBD1 might be the D (6 bases). The CDR3 length is 16 residues. Trimming cost V 4 bases and J 0 bases, with 14 bases left between them. Germline V lookup: CDR1 SGHRS, CDR2 YFSETQ. The DNA of the CDR3 is TGCGCCAGCAGCCCCAGAGGACAGAGCTCTGGAAACACCATATATTTT. It translates to CASSPRGQSSGNTIYF.

This clone was seen a few times. In the same sample, other DNA sequences code for this CDR3. The chain combines TRBV10-1 with TRBJ1-1; the D is unclear. V lost 4 bases and J 0 bases, leaving 6 bases between the germline ends. Germline V lookup: CDR1 WNHNN, CDR2 SYGVQD (reference sequence). The CDR3 has 13 residues. The CDR3 spells CASSAQLNTEAFF. CDR3 DNA sequence: TGCGCCAGCAGTGCACAGTTGAACACTGAAGCTTTCTTT.

The chain recombines TRBV29-1 with TRBJ1-1, with a possible D match to TRBD1 (5 bases). The germline CDR1 and CDR2 sequences are SQVTM and ANQGSEA. V dropped 6 bases and J dropped 7 bases, with 12 bases sitting between them. CDR3 length equals 11 residues. In nucleotides, the CDR3 is TGCAGCGTGTCCCCAGGGATTGAAGCTTTCTTT. Encoded protein: CSVSPGIEAFF.

The CDR3 sequence: CASSPTSGSYQPQHF. In DNA form, the CDR3 reads TGCGCCAGCAGTCCCACGTCGGGTTCTTATCAGCCCCAGCATTTT. The rearrangement uses TRBV5-1 and TRBJ1-5, with D unclear. This CDR3 region has 15 residues. The V and J ends lost 5 bases and 5 bases respectively, with 17 bases between them. Germline V gene sequence: CDR1 SGHRS, CDR2 YFSETQ.

This chain uses TRBV4-3 with TRBJ2-7; D unresolved. V lost 0 bases to trimming and J lost 0 bases, with 15 bases between them. The CDR3 covers 17 residues. Looked up from germline, CDR1 is LGHNA and CDR2 is YSLEER. The CDR3, as DNA: TGCGCCAGCAGCCAAGATCGAAGCGTCAAAACCTCCTACGAGCAGTACTTC. As protein: CASSQDRSVKTSYEQYF.

This chain links TRBV19 with TRBJ1-5, with D hard to call. Per the germline V gene, CDR1 is LNHDA and CDR2 is SQIVND (reference sequence). This CDR3 region has 19 residues. V lost 3 bases, J lost 1 base, and 22 bases lay in between. This CDR3 reads CASSIEGPHPTLSNQPQHF. Written as DNA, the CDR3 is TGTGCCAGTAGTATTGAAGGGCCTCACCCTACACTGAGCAATCAGCCCCAGCATTTT.